This T cell receptor (beta chain) was sequenced in a study of blood T cell repertoires in COVID-19. V was clipped by 3 bases and J by 4 bases, with 7 bases between them. The germline V gene has CDR1 SEHNR and CDR2 FQNEAQ (reference sequence). The CDR3 runs to 12 residues. Measured with immunoSEQ multiplex PCR; TCRdb has only the in-frame clones, and not every one. The sample holds 45,000 to 65,000 clones, about 90% seen once. The sequenced material came from peripheral blood. The chain links TRBV7-9 to TRBJ2-7, with D hard to call. The origin of this receptor is an older man with active or convalescent COVID-19. The CDR3 DNA sequence: TGTGCCAGCAGCTTTAACGGGTACGAGCAGTACTTC. Protein: CASSFNGYEQYF.